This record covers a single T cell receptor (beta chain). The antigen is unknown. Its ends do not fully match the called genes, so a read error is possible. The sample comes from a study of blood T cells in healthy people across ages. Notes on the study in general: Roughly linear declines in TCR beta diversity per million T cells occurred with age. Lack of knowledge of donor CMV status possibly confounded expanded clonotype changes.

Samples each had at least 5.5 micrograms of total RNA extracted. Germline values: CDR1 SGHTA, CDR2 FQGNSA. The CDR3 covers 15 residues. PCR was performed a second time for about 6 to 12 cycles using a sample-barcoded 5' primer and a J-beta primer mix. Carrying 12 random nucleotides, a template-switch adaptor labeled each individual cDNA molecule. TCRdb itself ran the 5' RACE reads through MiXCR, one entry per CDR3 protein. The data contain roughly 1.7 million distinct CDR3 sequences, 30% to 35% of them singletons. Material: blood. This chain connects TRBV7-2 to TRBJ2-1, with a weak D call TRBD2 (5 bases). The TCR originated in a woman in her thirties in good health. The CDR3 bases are TGTGCCCGCAGCCAAGAGCGGAGTACTTACAATGAGCAGTTCTTC. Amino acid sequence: CARSQERSTYNEQFF.